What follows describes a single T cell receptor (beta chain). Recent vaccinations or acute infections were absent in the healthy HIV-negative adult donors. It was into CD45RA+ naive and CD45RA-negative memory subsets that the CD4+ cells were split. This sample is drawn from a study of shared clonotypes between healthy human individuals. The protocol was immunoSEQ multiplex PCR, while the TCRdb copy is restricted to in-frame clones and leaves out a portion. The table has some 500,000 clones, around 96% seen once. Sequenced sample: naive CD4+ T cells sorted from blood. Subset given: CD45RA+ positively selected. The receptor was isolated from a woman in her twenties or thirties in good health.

CDR3 residues: CASRDTGERRGQPQHF. CDR3 sequence (DNA): TGTGCCAGTCGCGACACCGGGGAGCGTAGGGGTCAGCCCCAGCATTTT. The genes are TRBV19 and TRBJ1-5; a weak D match, TRBD1 (5 bases). Germline V gene lookup returns CDR1 LNHDA and CDR2 SQIVND (reference sequence). V was clipped by 8 bases and J by 6 bases, with 23 bases between them. This CDR3 comprises 16 residues.